One T cell receptor beta chain is described in this entry. Its antigen remains unknown. TCRdb re-called the RT-PCR reads through MiXCR, storing one row per CDR3 protein. The sample lists about 800,000 distinct CDR3 sequences, approximately 21% occurring once. The sample belongs to a study of response to subunit inactivated influenza vaccine. Study-level points and caveats: Authors suggested each seasonal flu vaccination may recruit only limited numbers of new T cells.

The CDR3 has 18 amino acids. From germline, CDR1 is SGHVS and CDR2 FNYEAQ. The germline V and J ends were trimmed by 6 bases and 2 bases, with 26 bases remaining between them. The sample consisted of PBMCs from blood, taken roughly 5 days after vaccination. V usage is TRBV7-6 and J usage is TRBJ2-7; tentatively, D is TRBD1 or TRBD2 (6 bases each). This sequence was found in a man between 50 and 59 years old who received an inactivated influenza vaccine. CDR3: CASSPNSRGRGEPYEQYF. The CDR3 DNA follows: TGTGCCAGCAGTCCCAACTCCCGGGGGCGGGGAGAACCCTACGAGCAGTACTTC.